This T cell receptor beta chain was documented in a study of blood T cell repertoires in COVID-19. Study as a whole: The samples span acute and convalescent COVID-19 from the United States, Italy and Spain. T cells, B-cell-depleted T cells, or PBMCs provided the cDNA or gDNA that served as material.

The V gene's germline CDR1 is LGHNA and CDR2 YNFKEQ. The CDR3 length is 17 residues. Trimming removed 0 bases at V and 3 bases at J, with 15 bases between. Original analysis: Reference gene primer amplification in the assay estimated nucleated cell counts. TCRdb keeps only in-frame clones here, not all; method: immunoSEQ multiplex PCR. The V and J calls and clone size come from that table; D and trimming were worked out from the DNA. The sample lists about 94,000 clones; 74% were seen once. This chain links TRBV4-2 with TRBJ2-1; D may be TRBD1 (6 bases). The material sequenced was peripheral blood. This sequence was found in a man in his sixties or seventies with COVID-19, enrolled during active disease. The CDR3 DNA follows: TGTGCCAGCAGCCAAGATCTTCGACAGGCTGGCTACAATGAGCAGTTCTTC. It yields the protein CASSQDLRQAGYNEQFF.